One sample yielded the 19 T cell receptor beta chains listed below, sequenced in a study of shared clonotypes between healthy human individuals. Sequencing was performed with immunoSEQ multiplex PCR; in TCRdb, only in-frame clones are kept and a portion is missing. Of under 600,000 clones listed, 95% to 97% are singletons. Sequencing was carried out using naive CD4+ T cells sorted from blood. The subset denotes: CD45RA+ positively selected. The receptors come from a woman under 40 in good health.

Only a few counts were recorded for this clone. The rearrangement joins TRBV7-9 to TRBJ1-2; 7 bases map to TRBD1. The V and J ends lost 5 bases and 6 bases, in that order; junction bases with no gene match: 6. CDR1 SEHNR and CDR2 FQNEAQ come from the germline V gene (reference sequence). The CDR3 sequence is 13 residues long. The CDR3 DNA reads TGTGCCAGCAGCCGAGACAGGGAGGATGGCTACACCTTC. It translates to CASSRDREDGYTF.

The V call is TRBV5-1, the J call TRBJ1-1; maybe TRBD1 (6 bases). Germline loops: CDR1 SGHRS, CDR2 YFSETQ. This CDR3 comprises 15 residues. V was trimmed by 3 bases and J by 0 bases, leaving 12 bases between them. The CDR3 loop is CASSSSGTLNTEAFF. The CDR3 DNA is TGCGCCAGCAGCTCATCCGGGACATTGAACACTGAAGCTTTCTTT.

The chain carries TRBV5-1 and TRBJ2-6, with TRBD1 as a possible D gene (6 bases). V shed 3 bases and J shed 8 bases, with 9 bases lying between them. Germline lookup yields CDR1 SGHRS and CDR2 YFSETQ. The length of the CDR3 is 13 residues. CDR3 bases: TGCGCCAGCAGCTCGGGACAATCCAACGTCCTGACTTTC. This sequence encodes CASSSGQSNVLTF.

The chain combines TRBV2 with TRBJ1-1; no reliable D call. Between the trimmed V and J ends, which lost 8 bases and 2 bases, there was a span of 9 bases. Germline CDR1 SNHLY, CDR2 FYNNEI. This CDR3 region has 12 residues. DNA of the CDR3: TGTGCCAGCCTTGGTCCCAACACTGAAGCTTTCTTT. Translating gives CASLGPNTEAFF.

The CDR3, as DNA: TGTGCCAGCAGCTTAGTGGATTCGGGGGGCGCAGGGACTGAAGCTTTCTTT. Amino acids: CASSLVDSGGAGTEAFF. The rearrangement links TRBV7-9 to TRBJ1-1, with D perhaps TRBD1 (6 bases). In germline, CDR1 is SEHNR, CDR2 FQNEAQ (reference sequence). The CDR3 covers 17 residues. The germline V and J ends were trimmed by 1 base and 5 bases, with 20 bases remaining between them.

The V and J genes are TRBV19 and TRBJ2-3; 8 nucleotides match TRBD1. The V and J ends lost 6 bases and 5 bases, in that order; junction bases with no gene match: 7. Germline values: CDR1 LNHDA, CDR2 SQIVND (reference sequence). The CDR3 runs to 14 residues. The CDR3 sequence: CASSKGQGGDTQYF. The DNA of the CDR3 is TGTGCCAGTAGCAAAGGACAGGGAGGAGATACGCAGTATTTT.

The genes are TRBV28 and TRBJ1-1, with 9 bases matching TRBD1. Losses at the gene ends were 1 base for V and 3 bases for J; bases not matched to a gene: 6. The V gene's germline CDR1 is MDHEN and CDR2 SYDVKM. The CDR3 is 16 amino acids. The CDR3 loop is CASSLSRDREDTEAFF. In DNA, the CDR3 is TGTGCCAGCAGTTTATCCCGGGACAGGGAGGACACTGAAGCTTTCTTT. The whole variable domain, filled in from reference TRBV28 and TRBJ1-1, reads DVKVTQSSRYLVKRTGEKVFLECVQDMDHENMFWYRQDPGLGLRLIYFSYDVKMKEKGDIPEGYSVSREKKERFSLILESASTNQTSMYLCASSLSRDREDTEAFFGQGTRLTVV.

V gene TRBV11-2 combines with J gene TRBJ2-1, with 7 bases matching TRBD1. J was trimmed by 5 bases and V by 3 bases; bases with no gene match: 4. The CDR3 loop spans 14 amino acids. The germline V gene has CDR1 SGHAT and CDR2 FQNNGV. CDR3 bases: TGTGCCAGCAGCTTCAAGGGGGCAGACAATGAGCAGTTCTTC. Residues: CASSFKGADNEQFF.

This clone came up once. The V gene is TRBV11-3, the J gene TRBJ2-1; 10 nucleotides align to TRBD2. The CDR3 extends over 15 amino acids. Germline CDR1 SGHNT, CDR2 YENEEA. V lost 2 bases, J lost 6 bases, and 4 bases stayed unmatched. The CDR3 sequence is CASSLRASGSNEQFF. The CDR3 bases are TGTGCCAGCAGCTTAAGGGCTAGCGGGAGCAATGAGCAGTTCTTC.

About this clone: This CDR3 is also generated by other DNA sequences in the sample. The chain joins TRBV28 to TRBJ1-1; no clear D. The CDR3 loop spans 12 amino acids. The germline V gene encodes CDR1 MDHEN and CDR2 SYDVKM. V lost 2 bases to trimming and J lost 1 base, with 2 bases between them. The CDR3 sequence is CASSLQNTEAFF. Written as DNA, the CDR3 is TGTGCCAGCAGTTTACAGAACACTGAAGCTTTCTTT.

The CDR3, as DNA: TGTGCCAGCAGCTTTGACAGAGGCACCGGGGAGCTGTTTTTT. Translating gives CASSFDRGTGELFF. The V and J genes are TRBV7-8 and TRBJ2-2; D perhaps matches TRBD1 (5 bases). The V end lost 3 bases, the J end lost 4 bases, and 9 bases lay between the germline ends. Germline V CDR1 and CDR2: SGHVS, FQNEAQ. The CDR3 totals 14 residues.

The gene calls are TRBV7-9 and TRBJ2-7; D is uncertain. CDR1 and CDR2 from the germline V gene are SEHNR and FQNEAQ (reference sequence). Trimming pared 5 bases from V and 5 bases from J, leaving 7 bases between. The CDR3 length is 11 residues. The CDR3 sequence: CASSLHDEQYF. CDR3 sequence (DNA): TGTGCCAGCAGCCTACACGACGAGCAGTACTTC.

CDR3 sequence: CASSVGGLAGGPGRRLSGELFF. CDR3 DNA sequence: TGTGCCAGCAGCGTCGGGGGACTAGCGGGAGGGCCAGGGCGGCGACTGTCCGGGGAGCTGTTTTTT. The V and J genes are TRBV9 and TRBJ2-2; 16 bases agree with TRBD2. Germline loops: CDR1 SGDLS, CDR2 YYNGEE. The CDR3 is made up of 22 amino acids. Trimming took 2 bases from V and 6 from J; bases not matched to a gene: 19.

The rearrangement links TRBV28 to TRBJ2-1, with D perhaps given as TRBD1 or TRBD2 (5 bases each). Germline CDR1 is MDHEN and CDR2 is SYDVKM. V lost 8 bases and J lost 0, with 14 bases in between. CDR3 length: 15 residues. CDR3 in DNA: TGTGCCAGCCCGAGGGGCCGCACCTCCTACAATGAGCAGTTCTTC. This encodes CASPRGRTSYNEQFF.

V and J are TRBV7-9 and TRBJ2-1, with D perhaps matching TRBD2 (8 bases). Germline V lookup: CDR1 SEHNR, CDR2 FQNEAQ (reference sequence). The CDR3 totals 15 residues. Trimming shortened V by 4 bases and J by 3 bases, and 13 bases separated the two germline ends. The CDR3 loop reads CASSSGGLDYNEQFF. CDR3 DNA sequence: TGTGCCAGCAGCTCAGGGGGACTAGACTACAATGAGCAGTTCTTC.

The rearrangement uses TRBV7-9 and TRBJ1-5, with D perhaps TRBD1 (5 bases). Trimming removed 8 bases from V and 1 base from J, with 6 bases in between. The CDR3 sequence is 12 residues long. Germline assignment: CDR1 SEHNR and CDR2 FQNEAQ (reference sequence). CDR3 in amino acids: CASGGSNQPQHF. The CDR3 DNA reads TGTGCCAGCGGGGGGAGCAATCAGCCCCAGCATTTT.

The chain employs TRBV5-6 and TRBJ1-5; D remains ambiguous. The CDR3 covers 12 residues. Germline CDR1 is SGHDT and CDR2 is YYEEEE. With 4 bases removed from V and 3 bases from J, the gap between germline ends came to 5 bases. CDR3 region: CASSRNNQPQHF. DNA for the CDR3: TGTGCCAGCAGCCGAAACAATCAGCCCCAGCATTTT.

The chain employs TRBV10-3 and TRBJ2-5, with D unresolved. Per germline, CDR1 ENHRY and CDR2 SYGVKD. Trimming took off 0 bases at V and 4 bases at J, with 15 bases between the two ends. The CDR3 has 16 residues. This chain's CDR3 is CAISESGAVFGETQYF. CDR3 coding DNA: TGTGCCATCAGTGAGTCCGGCGCTGTGTTTGGAGAGACCCAGTACTTC.

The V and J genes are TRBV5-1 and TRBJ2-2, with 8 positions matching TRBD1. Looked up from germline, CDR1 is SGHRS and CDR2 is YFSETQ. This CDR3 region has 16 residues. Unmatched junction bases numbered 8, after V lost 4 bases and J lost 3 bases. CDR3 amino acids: CASSGQGTLDTGELFF. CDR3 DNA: TGCGCCAGCAGCGGACAGGGAACACTAGACACCGGGGAGCTGTTTTTT.